This T cell receptor beta chain was recovered during a study of blood T cell repertoires in COVID-19. Study at large: Samples came from the United States, Italy and Spain, spanning acute and convalescent COVID-19. T cells, B-cell-depleted T cells, or PBMCs supplied cDNA or gDNA.

Germline V gene data show CDR1 as SEHNR and CDR2 as FQNEAQ (reference sequence). This CDR3 region has 15 residues. Trimming cost V 5 bases and J 2 bases, with 13 bases left between them. Methods used by the authors: Reference gene primer amplification gave estimated nucleated cell counts. Sequenced by immunoSEQ multiplex PCR; TCRdb stores in-frame clones only, minus some. The DNA was the basis for D and trimming; V, J and clone size are from that table. This sample has roughly 68,000 clones, with 75% to 90% found just once. Sequences were obtained from peripheral blood. The receptor's source is a woman in her 50s with active COVID-19. This rearrangement joins TRBV7-9 to TRBJ1-5; perhaps TRBD1 as D (5 bases). As DNA, the CDR3 is TGTGCCAGCAGCGGCGTAGGAGGGGGCAATCAGCCCCAGCATTTT. This translates into CASSGVGGGNQPQHF.